These T cell receptor beta chains were read from a single sample in a study of monozygotic twins with inflammatory bowel disease. TCRdb re-called the 5' RACE reads; every CDR3 protein appears as one record, without DNA. Found here are approximately 400,000 distinct CDR3 sequences; the top ten clones hold around 2.4%. The sequenced sample was blood. The receptors stem from a human donor with ulcerative colitis or Crohn's disease, or a healthy co-twin of an affected twin (not recorded which). Both conserved end residues are part of each CDR3. Each record gives: J gene, V gene, CDR3 length, CDR3 protein.

TRBJ2-1 TRBV20-1 13 CSAREPGLAEQFF
TRBJ1-2 TRBV10-3 15 CAISDRDRGHYGYTF
TRBJ2-3 TRBV2 14 CASTPGGRTDTQYF
TRBJ1-4 TRBV12-3/TRBV12-4 14 CASRATGTAEKLFF
TRBJ2-1 TRBV6-1 13 CASSLDPEREQFF
TRBJ2-1 TRBV7-2 15 CASSLASASYNEQFF
TRBJ1-1 TRBV29-1 13 CSVETRRNTEAFF
TRBJ2-7 TRBV13 16 CASGAPGIAGGHEQYF
TRBJ2-5 TRBV11-3 12 CASSQSGETQYF
TRBJ2-2 TRBV7-3 11 CASSAGTGLFF
TRBJ2-7 TRBV20-1 14 CSARDLRDTYEQYF
TRBJ1-2 TRBV9 16 CASSDGPGRLIGGYTF
TRBJ2-2 TRBV15 17 CATSRDPRRINTGELFF
TRBJ1-2 TRBV6-1 12 CASPDKTYGYTF
TRBJ2-5 TRBV7-9 15 CASSLAGGQKETQYF
TRBJ2-4 TRBV6-2/TRBV6-3 14 CASTQDRYKNMQYF
TRBJ2-7 TRBV20-1 14 CSARPGTSSYEQYF
TRBJ2-5 TRBV7-9 16 CASSAGLAGVSETQYF
TRBJ2-7 TRBV18 15 CASSPPSSGSYEQYF
TRBJ2-3 TRBV20-1 14 CSARDGGSTDTQYF
TRBJ1-5 TRBV6-6 14 CASSHPGPHQPQHF
TRBJ2-2 TRBV18 18 CASSPVRRTSENTGELFF
TRBJ2-5 TRBV12-3/TRBV12-4 12 CASRSGKETQYF
TRBJ2-3 TRBV24-1 14 CATQSRGSTDTQYF
TRBJ2-3 TRBV7-6 16 CASSSQGDYPTDTQYF
TRBJ1-6 TRBV5-1 15 CASSPTGQYNSPLHF
TRBJ2-3 TRBV3-1 16 CASSQRGGLGTDTQYF
TRBJ1-2 TRBV6-5 12 CATRQGVYGYTF
TRBJ2-3 TRBV5-4 17 CASSPQGAGGFTDTQYF
TRBJ2-1 TRBV7-9 15 CASSSRFDLDNEQFF
TRBJ2-4 TRBV10-3 12 CAIGPTKNIQYF
TRBJ2-3 TRBV30 16 CAWSVERGGRTDTQYF
TRBJ1-2 TRBV12-3/TRBV12-4 15 CASSLVSLGGYGYTF
TRBJ1-6 TRBV12-3/TRBV12-4 14 CASRAGLSNSPLHF
TRBJ1-2 TRBV7-6 14 CASSFDGTGRGYTF
TRBJ2-2 TRBV27 17 CASKRVGVGAATGELFF
TRBJ1-2 TRBV12-3/TRBV12-4 12 CASSLNLHGYTF
TRBJ2-3 TRBV10-3 15 CAITETGGEADTQYF
TRBJ2-7 TRBV20-1 19 CSARSLQGDLAGAIYEQYF
TRBJ1-1 TRBV20-1 14 CSARPPGMNTEAFF
TRBJ2-1 TRBV7-2 15 CASTLRGASYNEQFF
TRBJ1-4 TRBV20-1 15 CSATPAGQSNEKLFF
TRBJ2-1 TRBV7-9 17 CASSLLASGRFNNEQFF
TRBJ1-4 TRBV4-1 15 CASSQEGTANEKLIF
TRBJ2-1 TRBV4-1 14 CASSRGGQGNEQFF
TRBJ1-4 TRBV12-3/TRBV12-4 16 CASSLDGGAGNEKLFF
TRBJ2-1 TRBV4-3 17 CASSQDPYRNNDNEQFF
TRBJ2-5 TRBV12-3/TRBV12-4 12 CASRTGGQAQYF
TRBJ2-7 TRBV5-1 17 CASSLVAGGLIMNEQYF
TRBJ2-5 TRBV5-1 18 CASSFPGLAGPGFGTQYF
TRBJ2-5 TRBV6-2/TRBV6-3 14 CASSSLARQETQYF
TRBJ1-1 TRBV30 15 CASTHLGDVVSEAFF
TRBJ1-1 TRBV5-5 14 CASSLKRGNTEAFF
TRBJ2-1 TRBV20-1 14 CSASDGGGSNEQFF
TRBJ2-3 TRBV29-1 15 CSVEDPSGGVDTQYF
TRBJ1-1 TRBV7-8 13 CASSELGDTEAFF
TRBJ2-3 TRBV11-2 12 CASSLEGFTQYF